This is a list of T cell receptor beta chains from one sample in a study of blood T cell repertoires in COVID-19. This table comes from immunoSEQ multiplex PCR, and its TCRdb copy is limited to in-frame clones, with some not included. The table shows 250,000 to 350,000 clones, with about 92% occurring only once. The sequenced sample was PBMCs or T cells enriched from blood (not recorded which). The source is a woman aged 25 to 39 who had recovered from COVID-19. The CDR3 runs from the conserved cysteine through the conserved F or W. The D gene is left open where the match is weak. Size tells how often a clone was seen (once, few, many) or the class of an expanded clone, and some rows leave it out.

clone size,D gene,V gene,J gene,CDR3 protein,CDR3 DNA
once,TRBD1,TRBV27,TRBJ1-2,CASSSSGTGSYGYTF,TGTGCCAGCAGTTCCTCCGGGACAGGGTCGTACGGCTACACCTTC
.,TRBD1,TRBV28,TRBJ1-4,CASRAHLAGGWGEKLFF,TGTGCCAGCAGGGCCCATTTGGCAGGGGGCTGGGGTGAAAAACTGTTTTTT
.,.,TRBV12-3/TRBV12-4,TRBJ1-1,CASSFNLAFF,TGTGCCAGCAGTTTTAATTTGGCTTTCTTT
.,TRBD1,TRBV3-1/TRBV3-2,TRBJ2-7,CASSTGVWGEQYF,TGTGCCAGCAGCACAGGGGTGTGGGGCGAGCAGTACTTC
.,.,TRBV28,TRBJ1-2,CASRQGSITYGYTF,TGTGCCAGCAGGCAGGGTTCCATTACATATGGCTACACCTTC
.,.,TRBV13,TRBJ1-2,CASDRRGDNYGYTF,TGTGCCAGCGACCGGAGGGGTGATAACTATGGCTACACCTTC
.,.,TRBV3-1/TRBV3-2,TRBJ2-3,CASSPGQGTDTQYF,TGTGCCAGCAGTCCCGGTCAGGGAACAGATACGCAGTATTTT
.,.,TRBV15,TRBJ2-7,CATSPGIDYEQYF,TGTGCCACCAGCCCAGGGATCGACTACGAGCAGTACTTC
.,TRBD2,TRBV4-2,TRBJ2-7,CASSQAGSGLAGGHLEQYF,TGTGCCAGCAGCCAGGCAGGGTCTGGACTAGCGGGGGGGCATTTAGAGCAGTACTTC
.,TRBD1,TRBV6-5,TRBJ1-1,CASSYRTGGPGTEAFF,TGTGCCAGCAGTTACCGAACAGGGGGACCGGGCACTGAAGCTTTCTTT
.,.,TRBV4-3,TRBJ2-7,CASSQDGGTYEQYF,TGCGCCAGCAGCCAAGATGGGGGCACCTACGAGCAGTACTTC
.,.,TRBV19,TRBJ2-5,CASSFWDFGSREETQYF,TGTGCCAGCTCGTTTTGGGACTTTGGGTCCAGGGAAGAGACCCAGTACTTC
once,TRBD1,TRBV29-1,TRBJ1-2,CSVDGTGAHDGYTF,TGCAGCGTTGACGGGACAGGGGCCCACGATGGCTACACCTTC
.,.,TRBV24-1,TRBJ2-1,CATSGGLSSYNEQFF,TGTGCCACCAGTGGGGGGCTGAGCTCCTACAATGAGCAGTTCTTC
.,TRBD2,TRBV27,TRBJ2-1,CASSLYPSGYYNEQFF,TGTGCCAGCAGTTTATACCCTAGCGGATACTACAATGAGCAGTTCTTC
once,.,TRBV3-1/TRBV3-2,TRBJ1-1,CASSPSGGATEAFF,TGTGCCAGCAGCCCCTCGGGGGGGGCCACTGAAGCTTTCTTT
.,.,TRBV10-3,TRBJ1-5,CAISAQGSNQPQHF,TGTGCCATCAGTGCACAGGGCAGCAATCAGCCCCAGCATTTT
.,TRBD1,TRBV6-2/TRBV6-3,TRBJ1-2,CASSRPGQLSNYGYTF,TGTGCCAGCAGCCGCCCGGGACAGCTCTCTAACTATGGCTACACCTTC
.,TRBD2,TRBV19,TRBJ2-7,CASSSSGGAYAQYF,TGTGCCAGTAGTAGTAGCGGGGGGGCCTACGCGCAGTACTTC
.,.,TRBV7-9,TRBJ1-1,CASSPKGLANTEAFF,TGTGCCAGCAGCCCCAAGGGGTTGGCGAACACTGAAGCTTTCTTT
.,.,TRBV5-4,TRBJ1-2,CASSLPTDTYGYTF,TGTGCCAGCAGCTTGCCGACAGACACCTATGGCTACACCTTC
.,.,TRBV6-2/TRBV6-3,TRBJ2-1,CASSQLAYNEQFF,TGTGCCAGCAGCCAACTAGCCTACAATGAGCAGTTCTTC
once,.,TRBV9,TRBJ1-1,CASSPGFLNTEAFF,TGTGCCAGCAGCCCGGGTTTTTTAAACACTGAAGCTTTCTTT
.,TRBD1,TRBV2,TRBJ2-7,CASREQGSSYEQYF,TGTGCCAGCAGGGAACAGGGGAGCTCCTACGAGCAGTACTTC
.,.,TRBV19,TRBJ1-5,CASSSWESNQPQHF,TGTGCCAGTAGTTCATGGGAGAGCAATCAGCCCCAGCATTTT
.,.,TRBV4-3,TRBJ2-1,CASSQVKSVVNEQFF,TGCGCCAGCAGCCAAGTAAAGTCAGTTGTAAATGAGCAGTTCTTC
.,TRBD1,TRBV19,TRBJ2-6,CASSSSSVPGQGTGANVLTF,TGTGCCAGTAGTTCCTCTAGCGTCCCGGGACAGGGTACTGGGGCCAACGTCCTGACTTTC
.,.,TRBV4-3,TRBJ2-1,CASSHRRYNEQFF,TGCGCCAGCAGCCATCGGCGGTACAATGAGCAGTTCTTC
.,.,TRBV7-2,TRBJ2-5,CASSPQGGQETQYF,TGTGCCAGCAGCCCCCAGGGGGGCCAAGAGACCCAGTACTTC
.,TRBD1,TRBV4-3,TRBJ1-1,CASSQNLQGTGYLGTEAFF,TGCGCCAGCAGCCAAAACCTTCAGGGGACAGGGTATCTGGGCACTGAAGCTTTCTTT
.,TRBD2,TRBV5-1,TRBJ2-3,CASSVGRLAGAPDTQYF,TGCGCCAGCAGCGTGGGAAGACTAGCGGGAGCTCCAGATACGCAGTATTTT
.,TRBD1,TRBV7-9,TRBJ1-2,CASSLGQGNGYTF,TGTGCCAGCAGCTTAGGACAGGGGAATGGCTACACCTTC
.,.,TRBV5-1,TRBJ2-5,CASSRHNRETQYF,TGCGCCAGCAGCCGACACAATCGGGAGACCCAGTACTTC
.,.,TRBV6-5,TRBJ1-6,CASTATGFHSPLHF,TGTGCCAGCACCGCTACAGGGTTTCATTCACCCCTCCACTTT
.,TRBD1,TRBV28,TRBJ1-1,CASSSRTGGDAEAFF,TGTGCCAGCAGTTCCCGGACAGGGGGCGATGCTGAAGCTTTCTTT
.,.,TRBV19,TRBJ1-2,CASSMTGGGRWFHGYTF,TGTGCCAGTAGTATGACAGGTGGCGGACGGTGGTTTCATGGCTACACCTTC
.,TRBD2,TRBV5-5,TRBJ2-3,CASSFRREGNTQYF,TGTGCCAGCAGCTTTAGGCGGGAGGGAAATACGCAGTATTTT
.,.,TRBV9,TRBJ2-2,CASSAYLNTGELFF,TGTGCCAGCAGCGCCTACCTGAACACCGGGGAGCTGTTTTTT
.,.,TRBV27,TRBJ2-7,CASSLSGSHEQYF,TGTGCCAGCAGTTTATCGGGCAGCCACGAGCAGTACTTC
.,.,TRBV28,TRBJ1-1,CASGKPHGGTEAFF,TGTGCCAGCGGGAAACCACACGGGGGCACTGAAGCTTTCTTT
few,TRBD1,TRBV12-3/TRBV12-4,TRBJ1-2,CASSPDRGNGYTF,TGTGCCAGCAGCCCGGACAGGGGGAATGGCTACACCTTC
few,.,TRBV28,TRBJ1-1,CASGGNTEAFF,TGTGCCAGCGGAGGGAACACTGAAGCTTTCTTT
.,.,TRBV11-3,TRBJ2-5,CASSLHSAGETQYF,TGTGCCAGCAGCTTACATTCTGCAGGAGAGACCCAGTACTTC
.,.,TRBV11-3,TRBJ2-5,CASSLVRGQETQYF,TGTGCCAGCAGCTTAGTCCGGGGCCAAGAGACCCAGTACTTC
.,TRBD1,TRBV29-1,TRBJ2-4,CSVLRDSGVVQYF,TGCAGCGTTCTCCGGGACAGCGGTGTCGTTCAGTACTTC
.,.,TRBV2,TRBJ1-3,CASSDEGWAGNTIYF,TGTGCCAGCAGTGATGAGGGCTGGGCTGGAAACACCATATATTTT
.,TRBD1,TRBV5-4,TRBJ2-7,CASSSRTGGNEQYF,TGTGCCAGCAGCTCCCGGACAGGGGGAAACGAGCAGTACTTC
once,TRBD2,TRBV5-1,TRBJ2-1,CASSLQTRSGEGSYNEQFF,TGCGCCAGCAGCTTACAGACTAGGAGCGGGGAGGGCTCCTACAATGAGCAGTTCTTC
.,.,TRBV5-1,TRBJ2-2,CASSLVVLAADTGELFF,TGCGCCAGCAGCTTGGTAGTGCTAGCCGCCGACACCGGGGAGCTGTTTTTT
.,.,TRBV28,TRBJ2-7,CASRVQSSYEQYF,TGTGCCAGCAGGGTCCAGTCATCCTACGAGCAGTACTTC
.,.,TRBV19,TRBJ1-1,CASTERGTSEAFF,TGTGCCAGTACCGAACGGGGTACCTCTGAAGCTTTCTTT